This entry lists 9 T cell receptor beta chains sequenced from one sample in a study of T-cell reconstitution after alpha-beta-depleted transplantation in children. Unique molecular identifiers were used to barcode this TCRbeta library. Each CDR3 protein is one row after TCRdb ran MiXCR on the PCR reads. The sample shows 700,000 to 950,000 distinct CDR3 sequences, under 20% of them seen only once. Source: PBMCs, mostly from graft donor cells, taken 360 days after TCRalphabeta/CD19-depleted stem cell transplant. These receptors all stem from a male patient between 10 and 17 years old who had a stem cell transplant for acute lymphoblastic leukemia, so the T cells may come from the graft donor.

This clonotype was recorded a few times. This sequence joins TRBV29-1 and TRBJ2-3, with TRBD1 matching over 7 bases. Germline CDR1 reads SQVTM; CDR2 reads ANQGSEA. The CDR3 loop spans 14 amino acids. V trimming: 7 bases; J trimming: 2 bases; junction bases outside the gene matches: 9. The CDR3 nucleotides are TGCAGCGCAAGGACAGGCCTGAACACAGATACGCAGTATTTT. Encoded protein: CSARTGLNTDTQYF.

A few counts support this clonotype. V gene TRBV2 combines with J gene TRBJ1-5; 7 positions agree with TRBD1. Germline-derived CDR1 and CDR2 are SNHLY and FYNNEI. V dropped 7 bases and J dropped 6; count of bases not matched to a gene: 9. The CDR3 loop spans 14 amino acids. The CDR3 region has the DNA TGTGCCAGCATGGAGGGACAGAAGGTTCAGCCCCAGCATTTT. Its translation: CASMEGQKVQPQHF.

This clonotype was seen more than once but under ten times. The chain employs TRBV2 and TRBJ2-2; 10 positions agree with TRBD2. The CDR3 is 15 amino acids. With 2 bases clipped from V and 6 bases from J, the junction kept 3 bases outside the gene matches. Germline-derived CDR1 and CDR2 are SNHLY and FYNNEI. CDR3 DNA sequence: TGTGCCAGCAGTGAACAGGGACTAGCGCCCGGGGAGCTGTTTTTT. Translation gives CASSEQGLAPGELFF.

The chain is built from TRBV12-3 or TRBV12-4 and TRBJ2-1; possibly TRBD2 for D (6 bases). CDR3 length: 15 amino acids. Trimming took off 11 bases at V and 2 bases at J, with 19 bases between the two ends. The CDR3 protein is CASTHGRGAYNEQFF. CDR3 sequence (DNA): TGTGCCTCCACCCACGGGAGAGGAGCCTACAATGAGCAGTTCTTC.

This sequence joins TRBV20-1 and TRBJ2-7, with 10 bases identical to TRBD1. Germline values: CDR1 DFQATT, CDR2 SNEGSKA (reference sequence). J gave up 5 bases and V 4 bases, and 11 bases lay outside the gene matches. The CDR3 runs 15 residues. CDR3 bases: TGCAGTGCTAATGCGTTTCCCGGGACAGGGGACGAGCAGTACTTC. Protein sequence: CSANAFPGTGDEQYF.

This chain connects TRBV9 to TRBJ1-3, with 7 nucleotides matching TRBD1. This CDR3 region has 14 residues. CDR1 SGDLS and CDR2 YYNGEE come from the germline V gene. Trimming took 2 bases from V and 7 from J; bases not matched to a gene: 6. In nucleotides, the CDR3 is TGTGCCAGCAGCGTCAGGGGGGGATACAACACCATATATTTT. Encoded protein: CASSVRGGYNTIYF.

This clonotype appeared a few times. This chain links TRBV20-1 with TRBJ2-7, with 7 bases lining up with TRBD2. The germline CDR1 and CDR2 sequences are DFQATT and SNEGSKA (reference sequence). The V gene end was trimmed by 6 bases and the J gene end by 4 bases; junction bases not matched to a gene: 9. This CDR3 region has 13 residues. The CDR3 reads CSASGGDYYEQYF. CDR3 in DNA: TGCAGTGCCTCCGGAGGGGACTATTACGAGCAGTACTTC.

This clonotype came up many times. This chain links TRBV28 with TRBJ2-6; perhaps TRBD2 as D (6 bases). In germline, CDR1 is MDHEN, CDR2 SYDVKM. The V and J ends lost 4 bases and 0 bases respectively, with 7 bases between them. The length of the CDR3 is 15 residues. The CDR3 DNA sequence: TGTGCCAGCAGTTCCGGGGGCTCTGGGGCCAACGTCCTGACTTTC. It specifies CASSSGGSGANVLTF.

This clonotype appeared a few times. The V and J genes are TRBV12-3 or TRBV12-4 and TRBJ2-3, with 10 bases aligning to TRBD1. The trim removed 2 bases at V and 6 bases at J, leaving 5 bases unmatched. The CDR3 runs 15 residues. As DNA, the CDR3 is TGTGCCAGCAGTTTACCCTGGACAGGGGGGGATACGCAGTATTTT. This gives the protein CASSLPWTGGDTQYF.